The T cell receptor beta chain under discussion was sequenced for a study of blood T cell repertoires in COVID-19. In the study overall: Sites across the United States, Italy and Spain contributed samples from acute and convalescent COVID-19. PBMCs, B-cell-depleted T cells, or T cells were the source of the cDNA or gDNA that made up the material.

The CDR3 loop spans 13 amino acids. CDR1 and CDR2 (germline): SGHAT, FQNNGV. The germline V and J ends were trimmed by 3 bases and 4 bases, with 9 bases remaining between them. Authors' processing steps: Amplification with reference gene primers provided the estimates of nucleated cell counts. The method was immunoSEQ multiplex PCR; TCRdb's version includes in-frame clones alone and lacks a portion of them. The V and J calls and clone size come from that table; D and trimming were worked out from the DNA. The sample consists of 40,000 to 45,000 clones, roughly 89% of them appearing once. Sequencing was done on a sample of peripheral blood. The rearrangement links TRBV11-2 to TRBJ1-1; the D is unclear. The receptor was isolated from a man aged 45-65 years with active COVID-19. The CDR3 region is CASSFRGSTEAFF. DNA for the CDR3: TGTGCCAGCAGCTTCCGGGGTTCCACTGAAGCTTTCTTT.